This T cell receptor (beta chain) was captured in a study of T-cell memory formation after mild COVID-19. The sample holds many counts of this clonotype. The antigen is undetermined. Study-level points and caveats: Among clones contracting day 15 to 85, CD4/CD8 was balanced, whereas later expanders leaned CD4+. What remained unconfirmed was the SARS-CoV-2 specificity of second-wave clones peaking on day 37.

The CDR3 runs to 15 residues. Germline V lookup: CDR1 LGHDT, CDR2 YNNKEL (reference sequence). Trimming shortened V by 3 bases and J by 3 bases, and 12 bases separated the two germline ends. MiXCR, applied by TCRdb to the 5' RACE reads, yields one record per CDR3 protein. The sample gives fewer than 650,000 distinct CDR3 sequences, 15% to 20% of which show up once; about 8.1% is in the top ten. This receptor was obtained from an adult woman who had mild COVID-19 (a few samples of this study predate the infection). Cell type and time point are not known. The sample consisted of PBMCs or a T cell subset sorted from them (not recorded which). The chain carries TRBV3-1 and TRBJ2-4; no clear D gene. CDR3 in amino acids: CASSQVEMGKNIQYF. CDR3 bases: TGTGCCAGCAGCCAGGTAGAAATGGGCAAAAACATTCAGTACTTC.